These T cell receptor beta chains were read from a single sample in a study of post-analysis software for immune sequencing data. Using its own MiXCR run on the PCR reads, TCRdb lists one record per CDR3 protein. This sample yields hundreds of thousands of distinct CDR3 sequences, of which 59% are seen a single time; around 11% belongs to the top ten. Sequencing was carried out using blood. Receptors were obtained from a girl aged 2 to 10 with multiple sclerosis. Each CDR3 is given with its conserved first and last residue. D genes are given only for firm matches. Expanded clones get a size class; other rows say once, few or many, or leave the size out.

v_call: TRBV29-1
j_call: TRBJ2-5
d_call: TRBD2
clone_size: .
cdr3_nt: TGCAGCGTGGTCCTTACTAGCGGGTACCAAGAGACCCAGTACTTC
cdr3_aa: CSVVLTSGYQETQYF

v_call: TRBV4-1
j_call: TRBJ2-1
d_call: .
clone_size: .
cdr3_nt: TGCGCCAGCAGCCAAGTCGGGCAGGGGCATAATGAGCAGTTCTTC
cdr3_aa: CASSQVGQGHNEQFF

v_call: TRBV10-1
j_call: TRBJ2-5
d_call: .
clone_size: few
cdr3_nt: TGCGCCAGCAGTGAGTGGGAAAACATGGAGACCCAGTACTTC
cdr3_aa: CASSEWENMETQYF

v_call: TRBV20-1
j_call: TRBJ2-2
d_call: .
clone_size: .
cdr3_nt: TGCAGTGCCCAGGCGGCCGGGGAGCTGTTTTTT
cdr3_aa: CSAQAAGELFF

v_call: TRBV9
j_call: TRBJ2-1
d_call: TRBD1
clone_size: .
cdr3_nt: TGTGCCAGCAGCGTGCCGGGACAGGGGAATGAGCAGTTCTTC
cdr3_aa: CASSVPGQGNEQFF

v_call: TRBV5-1
j_call: TRBJ2-1
d_call: TRBD2
clone_size: .
cdr3_nt: TGCGCCAGCAGCCTCGGGACTAGCGGGAGGAACTCCTACAATGAGCAGTTCTTC
cdr3_aa: CASSLGTSGRNSYNEQFF

v_call: TRBV11-2
j_call: TRBJ2-1
d_call: TRBD1
clone_size: few
cdr3_nt: TGTGCCAGCAGCTTAGCCTACAGGGGCGCCAGTAACACTGAAGCGTTCTTC
cdr3_aa: CASSLAYRGASNTEAFF

v_call: TRBV7-9
j_call: TRBJ1-1
d_call: .
clone_size: .
cdr3_nt: TGTGCCAGCAGCCAGAATCCGGACAGACAAAACACTGAAGCTTTCTTT
cdr3_aa: CASSQNPDRQNTEAFF

v_call: TRBV10-3
j_call: TRBJ1-1
d_call: .
clone_size: .
cdr3_nt: TGTGCCATCAGTGAGTCGGTGTCAGGGGACACTGAAGCTTTCTTT
cdr3_aa: CAISESVSGDTEAFF

v_call: TRBV29-1
j_call: TRBJ2-4
d_call: TRBD2
clone_size: .
cdr3_nt: TGCAGCGTTGAAGGATATAGCGGGGGGCCCATAGGGACCAAAAACATTCAGTACTTC
cdr3_aa: CSVEGYSGGPIGTKNIQYF

v_call: TRBV12-3/TRBV12-4
j_call: TRBJ1-1
d_call: .
clone_size: .
cdr3_nt: TGTGCCAGCAGTTTCCAAGACAGGTTGAACACTGGAGCTTTCTTT
cdr3_aa: CASSFQDRLNTGAFF

v_call: TRBV6-5
j_call: TRBJ2-3
d_call: .
clone_size: .
cdr3_nt: TGTGCCAGCAGTTATAGGGACACCGCAGATACGCAGTATTTT
cdr3_aa: CASSYRDTADTQYF

v_call: TRBV2
j_call: TRBJ2-3
d_call: .
clone_size: .
cdr3_nt: TGTGCCAGCAGTGAAGAGGGACGGGCCGGGGGTACGCAGTATTTT
cdr3_aa: CASSEEGRAGGTQYF

v_call: TRBV11-2
j_call: TRBJ1-1
d_call: .
clone_size: .
cdr3_nt: TGTGCCAGCAGTCATGGCCGACAGAAAGCTTTCTTT
cdr3_aa: CASSHGRQKAFF

v_call: TRBV6-2/TRBV6-3
j_call: TRBJ1-2
d_call: TRBD1
clone_size: .
cdr3_nt: TGTGCCAGCAGGGGACAGCGAGACAACTATGGCTACACCTTC
cdr3_aa: CASRGQRDNYGYTF

v_call: TRBV4-1
j_call: TRBJ2-1
d_call: TRBD1
clone_size: .
cdr3_nt: TGCGCCAGCAGCCAAGGACAGGGGGCTGGGGAGCAGTTCTTC
cdr3_aa: CASSQGQGAGEQFF

v_call: TRBV6-6
j_call: TRBJ2-1
d_call: .
clone_size: .
cdr3_nt: TGTGCCAGCAGTTACGGGTCCCTCTACTACAATGAGCAGTTCTTC
cdr3_aa: CASSYGSLYYNEQFF

v_call: TRBV6-6
j_call: TRBJ1-1
d_call: .
clone_size: .
cdr3_nt: TGTGCCAGCAGCAATCCAATTGAAGCTTTCTTT
cdr3_aa: CASSNPIEAFF

v_call: TRBV5-4
j_call: TRBJ1-2
d_call: TRBD1
clone_size: few
cdr3_nt: TGTGCCAGCAGCTTGGGATTAAGGGGGCCAGAAGGCTACACCTTC
cdr3_aa: CASSLGLRGPEGYTF

v_call: TRBV7-9
j_call: TRBJ1-2
d_call: .
clone_size: .
cdr3_nt: TGTGCCAGCAGCTTAGTCCCATCTGACAGGAGCTATGGCTACACCTTC
cdr3_aa: CASSLVPSDRSYGYTF

v_call: TRBV20-1
j_call: TRBJ2-7
d_call: TRBD2
clone_size: .
cdr3_nt: TGCAGTGCTAGAGCTAGCGGGAGAGGCCCCATCTACGAGCAGTACTTC
cdr3_aa: CSARASGRGPIYEQYF

v_call: TRBV5-1
j_call: TRBJ2-5
d_call: TRBD1
clone_size: .
cdr3_nt: TGCGCCAGCAGCTCCGGGACAGGGCGCCCCCAAGAGACCCAGTACTTC
cdr3_aa: CASSSGTGRPQETQYF

v_call: TRBV15
j_call: TRBJ2-4
d_call: .
clone_size: .
cdr3_nt: TGTGCCACCAGCAGAGATCGCAGCCCTTCGCGGAGTAACATTCAGTACTTC
cdr3_aa: CATSRDRSPSRSNIQYF

v_call: TRBV29-1
j_call: TRBJ2-1
d_call: .
clone_size: few
cdr3_nt: TGCAGCGTCAGACCCTTGACAGGCCACAATGAGCAGTTCTTC
cdr3_aa: CSVRPLTGHNEQFF

v_call: TRBV4-3
j_call: TRBJ2-4
d_call: .
clone_size: .
cdr3_nt: TGCGCCAGCGGCCAAGATAGGATAGCCAAAAACATTCAGTACTTC
cdr3_aa: CASGQDRIAKNIQYF

v_call: TRBV5-1
j_call: TRBJ2-5
d_call: .
clone_size: few
cdr3_nt: TGCGCCAGCAGCTCGCCAGGAGCCCAAGAGACCCAGTACTTC
cdr3_aa: CASSSPGAQETQYF

v_call: TRBV10-3
j_call: TRBJ1-4
d_call: .
clone_size: .
cdr3_nt: TGTGCCATCGGAACGGGAACAACTAATGAAAAACTGTTTTTT
cdr3_aa: CAIGTGTTNEKLFF

v_call: TRBV7-9
j_call: TRBJ2-3
d_call: .
clone_size: .
cdr3_nt: TGTGCCAGCAGCTTAGCGCTTCGACAGGAAACAGATACGCAGTATTTT
cdr3_aa: CASSLALRQETDTQYF

v_call: TRBV9
j_call: TRBJ2-3
d_call: .
clone_size: .
cdr3_nt: TGTGCCAGCAGCGTAGGTCCCGCAGATACGCAGTATTTT
cdr3_aa: CASSVGPADTQYF

v_call: TRBV29-1
j_call: TRBJ1-2
d_call: .
clone_size: .
cdr3_nt: TGCAGCGTTAGACAGCCACCTAACTATGGCTACACCTTC
cdr3_aa: CSVRQPPNYGYTF

v_call: TRBV29-1
j_call: TRBJ1-2
d_call: .
clone_size: once
cdr3_nt: TGCAGCGTTGAAGAGGGTCCCTACTATGGCTACACCTTC
cdr3_aa: CSVEEGPYYGYTF

v_call: TRBV27
j_call: TRBJ2-4
d_call: .
clone_size: .
cdr3_nt: TGTGCCAGCAGTTTAGTGGGGGAGACCATTCAGTACTTC
cdr3_aa: CASSLVGETIQYF

v_call: TRBV12-3/TRBV12-4
j_call: TRBJ2-7
d_call: .
clone_size: .
cdr3_nt: TGTGCCAGCAGTTTAGGGAAGGGTATGAAGTACTTC
cdr3_aa: CASSLGKGMKYF

v_call: TRBV10-3
j_call: TRBJ2-3
d_call: .
clone_size: .
cdr3_nt: TGTGCCATCGTGGCCGGAACCAGCACAGATACGCAGTATTTT
cdr3_aa: CAIVAGTSTDTQYF

v_call: TRBV5-6
j_call: TRBJ2-1
d_call: .
clone_size: few
cdr3_nt: TGTGCCAGCAGCTTGGTCGCGGGAACAGCTAATGAGCAGTTCTTC
cdr3_aa: CASSLVAGTANEQFF

v_call: TRBV7-2
j_call: TRBJ2-5
d_call: .
clone_size: .
cdr3_nt: TGTGCCAGCAGCTTAGCCAGGGTCGAGACCCAGTACTTC
cdr3_aa: CASSLARVETQYF

v_call: TRBV20-1
j_call: TRBJ1-5
d_call: TRBD1
clone_size: once
cdr3_nt: TGCAGTGCTACAACGGCCGGGACAGGGGATCAGCCCCAGCATTTT
cdr3_aa: CSATTAGTGDQPQHF

v_call: TRBV20-1
j_call: TRBJ2-3
d_call: TRBD2
clone_size: .
cdr3_nt: TGCAGTGCTAGAGACCGCCGAGGGACTAGCAGCAGCACAGATACGCAGTATTTT
cdr3_aa: CSARDRRGTSSSTDTQYF

v_call: TRBV5-1
j_call: TRBJ2-1
d_call: TRBD2
clone_size: .
cdr3_nt: TGCGCCAGCAGCTCCCTAGCGGGACAGAACAATGAGCAGTTCTTC
cdr3_aa: CASSSLAGQNNEQFF

v_call: TRBV20-1
j_call: TRBJ2-7
d_call: .
clone_size: few
cdr3_nt: TGCAGTGCTAGATCCTCCCCGACTAGAGTCCACGAGCAGTACTTC
cdr3_aa: CSARSSPTRVHEQYF

v_call: TRBV5-1
j_call: TRBJ2-3
d_call: TRBD1
clone_size: .
cdr3_nt: TGCGCCAGCAGCTTTCGACAGGGTTCAGATACGCAGTATTTT
cdr3_aa: CASSFRQGSDTQYF

v_call: TRBV25-1
j_call: TRBJ2-1
d_call: .
clone_size: .
cdr3_nt: TGTGCCAGCAGTGGTTCGGCTGGCTTACCGCAGTTCTTC
cdr3_aa: CASSGSAGLPQFF

v_call: TRBV5-1
j_call: TRBJ2-2
d_call: TRBD1
clone_size: .
cdr3_nt: TGCGCCAGCAGCCTAAACCAGGGGGCGGCGAACACCGGGGAGCTGTTTTTT
cdr3_aa: CASSLNQGAANTGELFF

v_call: TRBV5-1
j_call: TRBJ2-4
d_call: .
clone_size: .
cdr3_nt: TGCGCCAGCAGCTTGGGAGTCCAGGGCGCTGGGCAGTACTTC
cdr3_aa: CASSLGVQGAGQYF

v_call: TRBV6-1
j_call: TRBJ2-1
d_call: TRBD2
clone_size: .
cdr3_nt: TGTGCCAGCGGCCGTACTAGCGGGAGCTCCTACAATGAGCAGTTCTTC
cdr3_aa: CASGRTSGSSYNEQFF

v_call: TRBV7-2
j_call: TRBJ2-1
d_call: .
clone_size: few
cdr3_nt: TGTGCCAGCAGCCTCTCCGCGTATTGGTTCTTC
cdr3_aa: CASSLSAYWFF

v_call: TRBV10-3
j_call: TRBJ2-5
d_call: .
clone_size: .
cdr3_nt: TGTGCCATCAGTGATGGGGGAGGCCAAGAGACCCAGTACTTC
cdr3_aa: CAISDGGGQETQYF

v_call: TRBV5-1
j_call: TRBJ2-1
d_call: TRBD2
clone_size: few
cdr3_nt: TGCGCCAGCAGCTTGGTAGCGGGGGGGGTTTATGAGCAGTTCTTC
cdr3_aa: CASSLVAGGVYEQFF

v_call: TRBV6-2/TRBV6-3
j_call: TRBJ2-4
d_call: .
clone_size: .
cdr3_nt: TGTGCCAGCAGTAGGACTGAGTACTTC
cdr3_aa: CASSRTEYF

v_call: TRBV5-1
j_call: TRBJ1-2
d_call: .
clone_size: .
cdr3_nt: TGCGCCAGCAGCGACGGATCTTTTGAGGGTGGCTACACCTTC
cdr3_aa: CASSDGSFEGGYTF

v_call: TRBV6-5
j_call: TRBJ2-3
d_call: .
clone_size: .
cdr3_nt: TGTGCCAGCAGGACGTCTTGGAGCACAGATACGCAGTATTTT
cdr3_aa: CASRTSWSTDTQYF

v_call: TRBV11-2
j_call: TRBJ2-7
d_call: TRBD1
clone_size: .
cdr3_nt: TGTGCCAGCAGCTTATACGGACAGGGGGACGAGCAGTACTTC
cdr3_aa: CASSLYGQGDEQYF

v_call: TRBV4-1
j_call: TRBJ2-6
d_call: TRBD1
clone_size: .
cdr3_nt: TGCGCCAGCAGCCAAGTTCCAGGGGGCGCCCCTGGGGCCAACGTCCTGACTTTC
cdr3_aa: CASSQVPGGAPGANVLTF

v_call: TRBV29-1
j_call: TRBJ2-3
d_call: .
clone_size: .
cdr3_nt: TGCAGCGTTGAGTCGGAGGTCGGTACGCAGTATTTT
cdr3_aa: CSVESEVGTQYF

v_call: TRBV5-1
j_call: TRBJ2-1
d_call: TRBD2
clone_size: .
cdr3_nt: TGCGCCAGCAGCCTCGAGCGGGGGCCAATACCCAATGAGCAGTTCTTC
cdr3_aa: CASSLERGPIPNEQFF

v_call: TRBV6-2/TRBV6-3
j_call: TRBJ1-5
d_call: .
clone_size: .
cdr3_nt: TGTGCCAGCACCAGGGGTGGGGGAGGGGCCAATCAGCCCCAGCATTTT
cdr3_aa: CASTRGGGGANQPQHF